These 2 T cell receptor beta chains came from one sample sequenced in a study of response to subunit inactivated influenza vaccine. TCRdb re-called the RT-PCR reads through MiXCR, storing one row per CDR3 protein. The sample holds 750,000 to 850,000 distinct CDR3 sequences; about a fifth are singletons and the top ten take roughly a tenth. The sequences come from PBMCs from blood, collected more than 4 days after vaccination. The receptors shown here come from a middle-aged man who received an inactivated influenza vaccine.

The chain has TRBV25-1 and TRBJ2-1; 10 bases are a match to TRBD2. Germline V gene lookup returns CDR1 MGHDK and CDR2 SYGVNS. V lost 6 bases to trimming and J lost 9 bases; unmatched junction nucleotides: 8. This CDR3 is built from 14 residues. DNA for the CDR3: TGTGCCAGCAGCCTAGCGGGAGATAGGATTGAGCAGTTCTTC. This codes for CASSLAGDRIEQFF.

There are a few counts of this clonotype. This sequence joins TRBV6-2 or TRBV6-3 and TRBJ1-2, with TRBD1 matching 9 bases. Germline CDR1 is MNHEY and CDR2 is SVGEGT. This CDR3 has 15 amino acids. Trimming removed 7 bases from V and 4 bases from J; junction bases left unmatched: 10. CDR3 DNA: TGTGCCAGCATATCGGCGGACAGGGGAGGCTATGGCTACACCTTC. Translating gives CASISADRGGYGYTF.